This is a list of T cell receptor beta chains from one sample in a study of response to subunit inactivated influenza vaccine. TCRdb recomputed calls from the RT-PCR reads with MiXCR, one row per CDR3 protein. The sample lists about 540,000 distinct CDR3 sequences, roughly 15% seen once, with 11% in the top ten. The sample in question was PBMCs from blood, obtained roughly 12 days after vaccination. The receptors come from a man in his forties or fifties who received an inactivated influenza vaccine. Each CDR3 is given without its conserved first and last residue. D genes are given only for firm matches.

>TRBJ2-7|-|TRBV29-1
SVVGLSSYEQY
>TRBJ2-2|TRBD1|TRBV7-2
ASRPPGQGAHTGELF
>TRBJ2-7|-|TRBV19
ASTGTPDGVNRHEQY
>TRBJ2-4|-|TRBV4-1
ASSHSGAKNIQY
>TRBJ2-7|TRBD1|TRBV28
ASSRDRCTQRSSYEQY
>TRBJ2-7|-|TRBV6-2/TRBV6-3
ASSYSPTGTQGKQY
>TRBJ2-5|-|TRBV7-9
ASSLELQKQETQY
>TRBJ2-5|TRBD2|TRBV19
ASSRGGTRAQETQY
>TRBJ2-7|TRBD1|TRBV5-1
ASSLEGGQDEQY
>TRBJ2-3|TRBD2|TRBV4-3
ASSQGLAALTDTQY
>TRBJ2-2|TRBD1|TRBV20-1
SARDSGQGTTGELF
>TRBJ1-1|TRBD1|TRBV5-1
ASSLVETGGLVGTEAF
>TRBJ1-1|-|TRBV20-1
SARDLAGRRATEAF
>TRBJ2-3|-|TRBV15
ATSRDSPADTQY
>TRBJ2-3|TRBD2|TRBV4-1
ASSQDSGGRAVDTQY
>TRBJ2-7|-|TRBV7-2
ASSPFWTEMA
>TRBJ1-5|-|TRBV21-1
ASSRSPKSDGQVPTISNQPQH
>TRBJ1-2|TRBD1|TRBV5-1
ASTETGGYGYT
>TRBJ1-5|-|TRBV18
ASSRVGGYQPQH
>TRBJ2-2|TRBD1|TRBV19
ASSDTGGGFGELF
>TRBJ1-3|-|TRBV12-3/TRBV12-4
ASSPVSSGNTIY
>TRBJ2-2|TRBD2|TRBV11-2
ASTRPGLANPGELF
>TRBJ2-3|-|TRBV7-8
ASSSFGTQSYYTDTQY
>TRBJ2-4|TRBD1|TRBV2
ASSRTGGLFGNIQY
>TRBJ2-7|-|TRBV20-1
SAGIGYEQY
>TRBJ2-7|-|TRBV5-5
ASSQRAHSYEQY
>TRBJ2-7|TRBD1|TRBV7-2
ASSLYRDRVPYEQY
>TRBJ2-1|-|TRBV20-1
SASRPDNEQF
>TRBJ1-5|TRBD1|TRBV10-3
ASGQAPDQPQH
>TRBJ2-5|TRBD2|TRBV5-1
ASSWGRLAGAPQETQY
>TRBJ2-3|-|TRBV28
ASSFPPFKSTDTQY
>TRBJ2-1|TRBD2|TRBV7-2
ASSLDGLAVNEQF
>TRBJ2-1|-|TRBV18
ASSPGSDNEQF
>TRBJ2-1|TRBD2|TRBV11-2
ASSFGGLGLAGVNEQF